One and the same sample provided the 5 T cell receptor beta chains below, sequenced in a study of graft-versus-host responses after intestinal transplantation (dated by TCRdb to about 2021). The library relied on the immunoSEQ multiplex PCR assay. TCRdb took over this immuneACCESS table, retaining in-frame rearrangements with V and J assigned. Such tables are incomplete; in checked studies, under half of the missing clones stem from an unresolved V gene, and the remainder is unexplained. The sample contains approximately 76,000 clones, under 90% of them found a single time. The biggest ten clones account for 0.39% of the sample. In light of the paper, this sample's time point label describes: cells obtained before transplantation from donor or recipient. The antigens for these receptors are not known. This sample comprised unstimulated CD4+ T cells sorted from spleen or lymph node cells, obtained before transplant. The receptor set was obtained from a human donor who was the organ donor for an intestinal transplant.

The V and J genes are TRBV10-3 and TRBJ2-2, with a weak D call TRBD1 (5 bases). Germline CDR1 reads ENHRY; CDR2 reads SYGVKD. The germline V and J ends were trimmed by 7 bases and 4 bases, with 13 bases remaining between them. There are 14 residues in the CDR3. CDR3 coding DNA: TGTGCCATCAAGAGACAGACGTCCACCGGGGAGCTGTTTTTT. Its protein is CAIKRQTSTGELFF.

This chain links TRBV5-6 with TRBJ1-1; D is possibly TRBD1 (6 bases). Looked up from germline, CDR1 is SGHDT and CDR2 is YYEEEE. The CDR3 length is 17 residues. V dropped 3 bases and J dropped 0 bases, with 18 bases sitting between them. The CDR3 sequence is CASSSRQVLTMNTEAFF. The CDR3 DNA reads as TGTGCCAGCAGCTCCCGACAGGTACTAACAATGAACACTGAAGCTTTCTTT.

This clone appeared a single time. The chain carries TRBV5-1 and TRBJ1-4; D is possibly TRBD1 (6 bases). This CDR3 spans 13 amino acids. Per germline, CDR1 SGHRS and CDR2 YFSETQ. Trimming took off 5 bases at V and 6 bases at J, with 11 bases between the two ends. CDR3 nucleotide sequence: TGCGCCAGCAGAGAACAGGGTTATGAAAAACTGTTTTTT. As protein: CASREQGYEKLFF.

This clone appeared a single time. J is TRBJ2-7 and V is TRBV18; 7 positions agree with TRBD1. Per the germline V gene, CDR1 is KGHSH and CDR2 is LQKENI. The CDR3 covers 13 residues. V shed 3 bases and J 1 base; nucleotides not matched to a gene: 0. The CDR3 sequence is CASSPGQSYEQYV. For the CDR3, the DNA is TGTGCCAGCTCACCGGGACAGTCCTACGAGCAGTACGTC.

The rearrangement uses TRBV7-2 and TRBJ2-2, with 8 bases lining up with TRBD2. J was trimmed by 5 bases and V by 3 bases; bases with no gene match: 5. In germline, CDR1 is SGHTA, CDR2 FQGNSA. The CDR3 loop spans 15 amino acids. CDR3 nucleotide sequence: TGTGCCAGCAGCTTGTACGGACTAGCAACCGGGGAGCTGTTTTTT. Translated, it gives CASSLYGLATGELFF.